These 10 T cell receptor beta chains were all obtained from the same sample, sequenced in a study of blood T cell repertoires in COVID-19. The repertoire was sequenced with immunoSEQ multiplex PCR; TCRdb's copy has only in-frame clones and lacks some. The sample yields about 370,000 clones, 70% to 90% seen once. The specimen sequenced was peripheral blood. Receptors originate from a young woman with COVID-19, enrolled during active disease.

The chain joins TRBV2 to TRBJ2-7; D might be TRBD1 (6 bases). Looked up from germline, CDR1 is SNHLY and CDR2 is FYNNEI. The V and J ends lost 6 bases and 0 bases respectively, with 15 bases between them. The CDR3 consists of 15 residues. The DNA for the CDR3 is TGTGCCAGCAGCCCACAGGGCTCAAGCTCCTACGAGCAGTACTTC. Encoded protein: CASSPQGSSSYEQYF.

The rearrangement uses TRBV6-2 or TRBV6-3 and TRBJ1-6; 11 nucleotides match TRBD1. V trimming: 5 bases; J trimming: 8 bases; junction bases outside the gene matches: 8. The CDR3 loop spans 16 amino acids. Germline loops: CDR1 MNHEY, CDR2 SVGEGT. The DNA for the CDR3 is TGTGCCAGCAGTGCGGACAGGGGGCGCTTTGATTCACCCCTCCACTTT. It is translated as CASSADRGRFDSPLHF.

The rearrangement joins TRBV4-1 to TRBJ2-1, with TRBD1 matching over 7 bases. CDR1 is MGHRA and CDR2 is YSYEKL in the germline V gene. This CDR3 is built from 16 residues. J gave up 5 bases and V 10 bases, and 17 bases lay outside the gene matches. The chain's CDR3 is CATVPALGTVHNEQFF. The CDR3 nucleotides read TGCGCCACCGTTCCTGCGCTGGGGACAGTACACAATGAGCAGTTCTTC.

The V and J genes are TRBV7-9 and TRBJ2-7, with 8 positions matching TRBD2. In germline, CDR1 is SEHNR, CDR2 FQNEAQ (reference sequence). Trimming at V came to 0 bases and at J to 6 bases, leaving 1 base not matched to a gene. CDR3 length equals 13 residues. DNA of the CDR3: TGTGCCAGCAGCTTAGCCGGGGGGGCCGAGCAGTACTTC. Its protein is CASSLAGGAEQYF.

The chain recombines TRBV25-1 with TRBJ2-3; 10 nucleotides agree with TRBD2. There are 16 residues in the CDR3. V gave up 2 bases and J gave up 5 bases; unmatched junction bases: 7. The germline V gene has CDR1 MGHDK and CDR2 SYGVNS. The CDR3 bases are TGTGCCAGCAGTGAAATCAGCGGGGGGGCAGGAGATACGCAGTATTTT. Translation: CASSEISGGAGDTQYF.

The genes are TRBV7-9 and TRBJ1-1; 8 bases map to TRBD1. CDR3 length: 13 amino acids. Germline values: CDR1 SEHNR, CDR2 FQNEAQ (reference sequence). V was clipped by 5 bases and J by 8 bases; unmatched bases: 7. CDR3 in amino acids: CASSRADRGEAFF. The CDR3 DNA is TGTGCCAGCAGCCGAGCAGACAGGGGCGAAGCTTTCTTT.

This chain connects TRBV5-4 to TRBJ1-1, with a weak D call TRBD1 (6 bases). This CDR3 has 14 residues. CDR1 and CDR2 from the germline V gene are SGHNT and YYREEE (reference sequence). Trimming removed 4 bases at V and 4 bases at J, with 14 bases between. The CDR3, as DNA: TGTGCCAGCAGCGCCTACCAACAGGGCACTGAAGCTTTCTTT. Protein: CASSAYQQGTEAFF.

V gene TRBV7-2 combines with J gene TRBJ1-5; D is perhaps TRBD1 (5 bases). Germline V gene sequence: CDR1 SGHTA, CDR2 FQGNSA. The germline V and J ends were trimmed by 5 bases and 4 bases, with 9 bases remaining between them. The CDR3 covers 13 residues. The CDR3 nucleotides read TGTGCCAGCAGCCGCGGGACGAATCAGCCCCAGCATTTT. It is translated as CASSRGTNQPQHF.

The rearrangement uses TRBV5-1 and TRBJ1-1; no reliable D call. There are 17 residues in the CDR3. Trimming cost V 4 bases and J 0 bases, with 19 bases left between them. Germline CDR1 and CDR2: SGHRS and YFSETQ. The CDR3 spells CASSMAFTTGMNTEAFF. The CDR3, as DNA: TGCGCCAGCAGCATGGCTTTTACCACGGGAATGAACACTGAAGCTTTCTTT.

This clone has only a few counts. The CDR3 coding sequence is TGCGCCAGCAGTCTTCGGTACTTCACTGAAGCTTTCTTT. It codes for CASSLRYFTEAFF. The chain has TRBV10-2 and TRBJ1-1; D is undetermined. CDR1 is WSHSY and CDR2 is SAAADI in the germline V gene. Trimming pared 5 bases from V and 4 bases from J, leaving 11 bases between. The CDR3 runs to 13 residues.